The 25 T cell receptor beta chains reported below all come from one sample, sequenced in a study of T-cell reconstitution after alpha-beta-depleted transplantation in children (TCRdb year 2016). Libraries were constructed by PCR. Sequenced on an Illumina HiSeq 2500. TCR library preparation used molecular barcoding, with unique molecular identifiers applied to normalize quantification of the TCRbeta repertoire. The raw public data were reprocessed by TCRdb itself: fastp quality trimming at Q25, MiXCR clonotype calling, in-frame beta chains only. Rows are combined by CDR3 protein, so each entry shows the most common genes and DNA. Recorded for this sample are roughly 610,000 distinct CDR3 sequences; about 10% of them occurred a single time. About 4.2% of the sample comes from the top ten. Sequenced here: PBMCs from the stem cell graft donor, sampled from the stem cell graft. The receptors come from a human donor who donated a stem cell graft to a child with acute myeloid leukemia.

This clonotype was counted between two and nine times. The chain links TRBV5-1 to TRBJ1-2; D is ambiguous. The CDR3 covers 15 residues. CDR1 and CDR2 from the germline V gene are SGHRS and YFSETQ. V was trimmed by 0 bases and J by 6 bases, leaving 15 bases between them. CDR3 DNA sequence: TGCGCCAGCAGCTTGGCCTCGGGAACGGGGAATGGCTACACCTTC. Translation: CASSLASGTGNGYTF.

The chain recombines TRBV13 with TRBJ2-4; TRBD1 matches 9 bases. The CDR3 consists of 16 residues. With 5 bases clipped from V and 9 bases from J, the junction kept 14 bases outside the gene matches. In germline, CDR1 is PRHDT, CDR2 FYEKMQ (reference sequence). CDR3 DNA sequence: TGTGCCAGCAGCATGATCCCGGGACAGGGTGGTGGCATTCAGTACTTC. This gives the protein CASSMIPGQGGGIQYF.

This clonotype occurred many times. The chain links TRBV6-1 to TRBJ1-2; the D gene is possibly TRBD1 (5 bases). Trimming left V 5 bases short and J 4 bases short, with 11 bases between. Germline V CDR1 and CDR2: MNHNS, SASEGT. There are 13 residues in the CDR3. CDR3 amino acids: CASSLGRFYGYTF. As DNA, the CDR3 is TGTGCCAGCAGTCTGGGACGTTTCTATGGCTACACCTTC.

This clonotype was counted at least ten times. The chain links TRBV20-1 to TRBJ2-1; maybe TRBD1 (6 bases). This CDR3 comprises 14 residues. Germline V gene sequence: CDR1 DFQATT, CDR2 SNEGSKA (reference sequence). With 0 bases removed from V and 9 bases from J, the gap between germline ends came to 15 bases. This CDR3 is CSAREDLIGGEQFF. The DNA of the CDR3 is TGCAGTGCTAGAGAGGACTTGATAGGGGGTGAGCAGTTCTTC.

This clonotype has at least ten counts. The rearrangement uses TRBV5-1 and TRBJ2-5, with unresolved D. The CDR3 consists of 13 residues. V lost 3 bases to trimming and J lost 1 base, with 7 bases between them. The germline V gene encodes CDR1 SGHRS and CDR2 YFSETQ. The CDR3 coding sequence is TGCGCCAGCAGCTGGGCCGCCCAAGAGACCCAGTACTTC. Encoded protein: CASSWAAQETQYF.

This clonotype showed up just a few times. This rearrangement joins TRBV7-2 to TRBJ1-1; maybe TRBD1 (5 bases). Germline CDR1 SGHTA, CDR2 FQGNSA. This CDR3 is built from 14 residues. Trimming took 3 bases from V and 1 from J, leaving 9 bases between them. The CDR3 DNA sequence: TGTGCCAGCAGCTTGGGGGTTGCGAACACTGAAGCTTTCTTT. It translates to CASSLGVANTEAFF.

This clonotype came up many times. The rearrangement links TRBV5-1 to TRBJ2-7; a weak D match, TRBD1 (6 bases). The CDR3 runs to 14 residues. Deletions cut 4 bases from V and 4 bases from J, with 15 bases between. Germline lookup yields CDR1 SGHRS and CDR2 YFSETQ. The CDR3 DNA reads TGCGCCAGCAGCACCCGGGACACAGATTACGAGCAGTACTTC. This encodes CASSTRDTDYEQYF.

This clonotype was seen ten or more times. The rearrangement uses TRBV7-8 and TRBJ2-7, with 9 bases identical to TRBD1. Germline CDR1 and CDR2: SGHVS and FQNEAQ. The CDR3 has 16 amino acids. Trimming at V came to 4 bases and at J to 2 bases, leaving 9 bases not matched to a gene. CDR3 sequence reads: CASSSSPGQGPYEQYF. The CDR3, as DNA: TGTGCCAGCAGCTCCTCTCCGGGACAGGGCCCCTACGAGCAGTACTTC.

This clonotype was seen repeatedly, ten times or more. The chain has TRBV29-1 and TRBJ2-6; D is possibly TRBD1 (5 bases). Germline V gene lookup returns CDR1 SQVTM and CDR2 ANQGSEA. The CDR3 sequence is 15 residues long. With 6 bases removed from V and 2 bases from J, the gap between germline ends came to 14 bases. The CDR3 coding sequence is TGCAGCGTAGACCAGTCAGGGACTGGGGCCAACGTCCTGACTTTC. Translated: CSVDQSGTGANVLTF.

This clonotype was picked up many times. In DNA, the CDR3 is TGTGCCAGCACCTTCGGCTATGGCTACACCTTC. Encoded protein: CASTFGYGYTF. This rearrangement joins TRBV9 to TRBJ1-2, with unresolved D. V lost 6 bases and J lost 4, with 7 bases in between. CDR1 and CDR2 (germline): SGDLS, YYNGEE. The length of the CDR3 is 11 residues.

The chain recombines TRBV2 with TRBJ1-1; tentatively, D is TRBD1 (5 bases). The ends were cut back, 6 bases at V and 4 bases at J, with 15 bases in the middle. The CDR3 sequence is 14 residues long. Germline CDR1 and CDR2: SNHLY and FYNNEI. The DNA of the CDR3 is TGTGCCAGCAGATTGACAGTGAGGGGCACTGAAGCTTTCTTT. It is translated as CASRLTVRGTEAFF.

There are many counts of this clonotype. This CDR3 reads CASRRTGISTDTQYF. CDR3 bases: TGTGCCAGCAGACGGACAGGGATTAGCACAGATACGCAGTATTTT. The genes are TRBV7-2 and TRBJ2-3; 8 bases fit TRBD1. The CDR3 is 15 amino acids. Germline-derived CDR1 and CDR2 are SGHTA and FQGNSA. V gave up 6 bases and J gave up 0 bases; unmatched junction bases: 5.

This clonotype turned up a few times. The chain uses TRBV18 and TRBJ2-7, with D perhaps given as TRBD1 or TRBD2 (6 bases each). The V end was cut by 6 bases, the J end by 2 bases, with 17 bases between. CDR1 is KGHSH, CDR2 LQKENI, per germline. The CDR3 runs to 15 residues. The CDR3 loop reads CASSRGVRDTYEQYF. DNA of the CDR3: TGTGCCAGCTCCCGAGGGGTGCGGGACACCTACGAGCAGTACTTC.

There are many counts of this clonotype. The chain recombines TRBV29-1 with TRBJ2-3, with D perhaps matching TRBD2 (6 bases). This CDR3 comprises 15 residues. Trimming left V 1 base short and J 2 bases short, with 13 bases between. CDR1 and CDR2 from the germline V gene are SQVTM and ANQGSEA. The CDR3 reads CSVEARGEDTDTQYF. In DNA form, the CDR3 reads TGCAGCGTTGAAGCTCGTGGGGAGGACACAGATACGCAGTATTTT.

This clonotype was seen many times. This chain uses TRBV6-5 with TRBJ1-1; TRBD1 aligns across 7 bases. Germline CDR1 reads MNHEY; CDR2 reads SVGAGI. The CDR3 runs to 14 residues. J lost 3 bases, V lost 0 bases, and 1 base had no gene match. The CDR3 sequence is CASSYSRGDTEAFF. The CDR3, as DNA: TGTGCCAGCAGTTACTCCAGGGGGGACACTGAAGCTTTCTTT.

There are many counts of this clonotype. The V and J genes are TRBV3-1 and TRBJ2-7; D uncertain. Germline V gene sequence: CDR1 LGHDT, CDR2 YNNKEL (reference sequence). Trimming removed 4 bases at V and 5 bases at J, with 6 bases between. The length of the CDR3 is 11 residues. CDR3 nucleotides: TGTGCCAGCAGCCGATTAGACGAGCAGTACTTC. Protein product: CASSRLDEQYF.

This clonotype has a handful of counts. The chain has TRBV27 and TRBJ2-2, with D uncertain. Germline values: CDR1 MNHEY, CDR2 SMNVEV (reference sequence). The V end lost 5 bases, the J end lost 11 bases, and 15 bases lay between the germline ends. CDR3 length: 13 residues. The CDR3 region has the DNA TGTGCCAGCAGTCCCCCAGGCCCGGAAGAGCTGTTTTTT. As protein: CASSPPGPEELFF.

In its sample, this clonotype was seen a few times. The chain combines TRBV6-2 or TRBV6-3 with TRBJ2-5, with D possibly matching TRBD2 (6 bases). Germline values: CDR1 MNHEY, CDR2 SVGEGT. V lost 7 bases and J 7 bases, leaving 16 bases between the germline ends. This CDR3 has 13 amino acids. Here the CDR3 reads CASTPTPEGTQYF. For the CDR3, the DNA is TGTGCCAGCACCCCGACTCCGGAGGGGACCCAGTACTTC.

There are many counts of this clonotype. CDR3 in amino acids: CASSPRPSYEQFF. The CDR3 bases are TGTGCCAGCAGTCCTCGCCCTAGTTATGAGCAGTTCTTC. The rearrangement joins TRBV27 to TRBJ2-1; D is ambiguous. This CDR3 has 13 amino acids. Trimming took off 5 bases at V and 8 bases at J, with 13 bases between the two ends. The germline V gene encodes CDR1 MNHEY and CDR2 SMNVEV (reference sequence).

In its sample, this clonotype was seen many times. The CDR3 reads CASSLARDRVSEQYF. The CDR3 nucleotides read TGTGCCAGCAGTTTAGCCCGGGACAGGGTGTCCGAGCAGTACTTC. The chain couples TRBV12-3 or TRBV12-4 to TRBJ2-7; 9 bases are a match to TRBD1. The CDR3 loop spans 15 amino acids. V lost 0 bases to trimming and J lost 6 bases; unmatched junction nucleotides: 6.

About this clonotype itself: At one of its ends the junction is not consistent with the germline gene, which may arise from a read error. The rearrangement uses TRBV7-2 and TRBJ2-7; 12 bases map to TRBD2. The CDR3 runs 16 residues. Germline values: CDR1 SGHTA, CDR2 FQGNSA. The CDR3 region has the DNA TGTGCCGGCAGCTTAGCCCTAGCGGGAGGGCCGATCGAGCAGTACTTC. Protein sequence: CAGSLALAGGPIEQYF.

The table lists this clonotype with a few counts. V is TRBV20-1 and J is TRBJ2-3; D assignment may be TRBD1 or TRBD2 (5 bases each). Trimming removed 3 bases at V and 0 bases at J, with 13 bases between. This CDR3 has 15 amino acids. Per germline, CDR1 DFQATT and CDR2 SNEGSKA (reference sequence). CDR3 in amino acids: CSASGAVPSTDTQYF. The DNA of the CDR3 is TGCAGTGCTAGCGGGGCGGTCCCTAGCACAGATACGCAGTATTTT.

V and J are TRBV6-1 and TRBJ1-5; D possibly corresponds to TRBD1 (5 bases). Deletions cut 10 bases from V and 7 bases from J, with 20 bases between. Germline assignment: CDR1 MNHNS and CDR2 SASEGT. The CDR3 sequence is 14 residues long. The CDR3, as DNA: TGTGCCACCACATCGGGGGGGGACGGGCAGCCCCAGCATTTT. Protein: CATTSGGDGQPQHF.

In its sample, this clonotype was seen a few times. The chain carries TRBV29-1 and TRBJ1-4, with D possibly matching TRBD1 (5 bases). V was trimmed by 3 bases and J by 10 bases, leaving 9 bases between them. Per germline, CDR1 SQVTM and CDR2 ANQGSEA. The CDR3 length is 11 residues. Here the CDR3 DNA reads TGCAGCGTTGACAGCGGGGGAAAACTGTTTTTT. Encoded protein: CSVDSGGKLFF.

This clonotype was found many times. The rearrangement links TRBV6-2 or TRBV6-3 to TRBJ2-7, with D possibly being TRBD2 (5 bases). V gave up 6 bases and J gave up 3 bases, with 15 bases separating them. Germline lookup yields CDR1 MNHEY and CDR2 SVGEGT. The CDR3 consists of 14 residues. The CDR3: CASSESTRLYEQYF. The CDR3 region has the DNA TGTGCCAGCAGCGAATCTACTAGGCTCTACGAGCAGTACTTC.